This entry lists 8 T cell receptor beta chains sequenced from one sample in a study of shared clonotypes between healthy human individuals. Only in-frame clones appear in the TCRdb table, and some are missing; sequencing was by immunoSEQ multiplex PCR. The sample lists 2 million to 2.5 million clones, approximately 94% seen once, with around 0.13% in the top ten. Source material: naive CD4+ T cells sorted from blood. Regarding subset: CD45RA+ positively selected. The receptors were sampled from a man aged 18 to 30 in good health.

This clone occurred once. The CDR3, as DNA: TGTGCCAGCAGTGTTTTGGGGACAGCTTACGGCTACACCTTC. This gives the protein CASSVLGTAYGYTF. The V and J genes are TRBV6-1 and TRBJ1-2; 7 nucleotides line up with TRBD1. Germline CDR1 and CDR2: MNHNS and SASEGT. The CDR3 totals 14 residues. Trimming removed 4 bases from V and 8 bases from J; junction bases left unmatched: 10.

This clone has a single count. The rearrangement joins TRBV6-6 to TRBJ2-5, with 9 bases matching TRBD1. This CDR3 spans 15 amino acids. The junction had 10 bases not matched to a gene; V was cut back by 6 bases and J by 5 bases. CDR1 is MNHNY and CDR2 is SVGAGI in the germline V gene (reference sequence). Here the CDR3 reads CASSETTGGLETQYF. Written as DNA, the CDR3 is TGTGCCAGCAGCGAGACTACAGGGGGCTTGGAGACCCAGTACTTC.

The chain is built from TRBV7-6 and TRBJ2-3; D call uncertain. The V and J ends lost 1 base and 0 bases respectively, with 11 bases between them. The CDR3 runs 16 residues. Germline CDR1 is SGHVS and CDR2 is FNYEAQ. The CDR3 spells CASSLGPYTSTDTQYF. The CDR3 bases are TGTGCCAGCAGCTTAGGCCCATATACTAGCACAGATACGCAGTATTTT.

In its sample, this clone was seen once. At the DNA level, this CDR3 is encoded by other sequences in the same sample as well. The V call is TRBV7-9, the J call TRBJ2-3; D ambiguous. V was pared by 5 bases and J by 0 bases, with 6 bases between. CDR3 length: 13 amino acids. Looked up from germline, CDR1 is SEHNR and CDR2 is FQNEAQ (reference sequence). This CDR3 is CASSPTSTDTQYF. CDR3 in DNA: TGTGCCAGCAGCCCGACCAGCACAGATACGCAGTATTTT.

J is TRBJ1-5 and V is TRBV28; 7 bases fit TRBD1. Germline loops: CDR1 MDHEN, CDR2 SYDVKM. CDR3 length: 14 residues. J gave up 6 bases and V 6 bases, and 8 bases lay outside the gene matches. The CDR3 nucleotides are TGTGCCAGCAGCCCGGGACAGATCACTCAGCCCCAGCATTTT. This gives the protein CASSPGQITQPQHF.

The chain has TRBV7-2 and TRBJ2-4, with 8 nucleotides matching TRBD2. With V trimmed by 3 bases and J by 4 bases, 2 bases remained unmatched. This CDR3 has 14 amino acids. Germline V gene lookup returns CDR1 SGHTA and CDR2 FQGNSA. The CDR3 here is CASSFQREKNIQYF. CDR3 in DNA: TGTGCCAGCAGCTTTCAGCGGGAGAAAAACATTCAGTACTTC.

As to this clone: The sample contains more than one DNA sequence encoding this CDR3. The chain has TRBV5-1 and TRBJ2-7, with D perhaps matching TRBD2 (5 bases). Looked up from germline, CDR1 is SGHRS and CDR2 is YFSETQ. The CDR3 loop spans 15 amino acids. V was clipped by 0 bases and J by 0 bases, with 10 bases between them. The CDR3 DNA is TGCGCCAGCAGCTTGGTTCCGGGGAGCTCCTACGAGCAGTACTTC. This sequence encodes CASSLVPGSSYEQYF.

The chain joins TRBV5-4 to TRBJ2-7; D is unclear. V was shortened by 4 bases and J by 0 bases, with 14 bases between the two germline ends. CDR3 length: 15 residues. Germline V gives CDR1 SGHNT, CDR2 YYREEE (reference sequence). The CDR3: CASSPDTVSSYEQYF. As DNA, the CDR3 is TGTGCCAGCAGCCCAGACACGGTGAGCTCCTACGAGCAGTACTTC.